Detailed here is one TCR beta chain. No antigen is known for it. At one of its ends the junction is not consistent with the germline gene, which may arise from a read error. From the cysteine up to the phenylalanine, the CDR3 has a length of 14 residues. Only the CDR3 part of the read is kept: 42 bases, read in frame from the first base. CDR1 and CDR2, per the germline V gene, are ENHRY and SYGVKD. The data are from a study of T cells in Graves' hyperthyroidism and ophthalmopathy (dated by TCRdb to about 2019). Some background on the complete study: A discovery cohort of fewer than 110 patients, approximately 45 with Graves' ophthalmopathy and 55 to 60 with stable Graves' hyperthyroidism, was used to find distinguishing TCR V-J signatures. Prospective prediction of ophthalmopathy was tested in an independent validation cohort of approximately 18 hyperthyroidism patients and 15 to 17 patients who later progressed to ophthalmopathy. For training and testing, the 95 to 100 patients in the discovery cohort were randomly divided in a 7:3 ratio. In several Graves' hyperthyroidism patients, the study also compared T-cell repertoires from thyroid tissue with T-cell repertoires from blood. After blood sampling, hyperthyroidism patients were treated with methimazole at a starting dose of 30 mg daily, and ophthalmopathy patients were treated with high-dose intravenous methylprednisolone. The paper reports TCR Vbeta CDR3 sequencing of fewer than 150 peripheral blood samples: some 41 ophthalmopathy, about 75 hyperthyroidism and around 17 progressor patients.

The paper's findings and limits, for the study overall: Sample size was not statistically predetermined, and blinding of investigators to group allocation was not performed. Blood samples also contained most of the expanded thyroid clonotypes (frequency above 0.001), which suggests that blood repertoires may reflect thyroid immune responses. In validation, the model predicted progression to ophthalmopathy a median of roughly six months before onset, with approximately 68% sensitivity and 72.22% specificity. A model built on a 13 V-J signature distinguished ophthalmopathy from stable hyperthyroidism, reaching approximately 89% sensitivity and 81% to 83% specificity in cross-validation and 80%/75% in testing.

Patients with uncontrolled infections, other autoimmune diseases, pregnancy or lactation were excluded. Clinical symptoms, serum thyroxine and TRAb, thyroid ultrasound, and orbital computed tomography formed the basis for the diagnoses. Total RNA was extracted with Trizol reagent, and quality was checked on an Agilent 2100 Bioanalyzer. The TCR beta CDR3 regions were amplified from RNA transcripts. The first round of RT-PCR for the TCR CDR3 was performed with the HTBI primer set and the Qiagen OneStep RT-PCR kit. The libraries were constructed in a second round of multiplex PCR and then size-selected and purified. Paired-end sequencing of the libraries was performed with 100 bp reads on an Illumina HiSeq2000. On the study's bioinformatics: SOAPnuke was used to process the raw data, throwing out any read that contained adapters or uncalled bases, had a mean Phred below 15, or lacked an exact constant-primer or identifier match. COPE v1.2.5 was used to merge the high-quality paired reads, and each unique nucleotide sequence was defined as a clonotype. MiTCR v1.1 was used to align clonotypes to the IMGT TRBV, TRBD and TRBJ reference segments. The analysis included only V-J combinations with a frequency above 0.0001, which together covered 99.2% of the repertoires. A TCS score was defined as the ratio between F50 (clonal expansion) and ExV (chaos), using BLOSUM62-based TCRdist between CDR3 peptides within each V-J. Welch's t-statistics and random forest reduced 514 V-J features to roughly 13, which were used in a naive Bayes classifier (R e1071). Thyroid-blood repertoire similarity was quantified with the Morisita-Horn index. The public reads were run again by TCRdb, first through fastp at Q25 and then through MiXCR, and only productive beta chains were kept. Rows with a matching CDR3 protein are joined into one entry that keeps the most common DNA and genes. The V and J calls here are based on TCRdb, not the publication. The sample table records hundreds of thousands of distinct CDR3 sequences; about 45% of these occur just once. Under 8.5% of the sample is held by the ten biggest clonotypes.

The rearrangement combines TRBV10-3 with TRBJ1-5; no D gene can be assigned with confidence. Sequencing was performed on peripheral blood or thyroid tissue (not recorded which). The sequence derives from an adult man with Graves' disease, either hyperthyroidism or ophthalmopathy (not recorded which). The CDR3 protein: CAIRDTASNQPQHF. Read as DNA, the sequence is TGTGCCATCCGTGACACGGCTTCCAATCAGCCCCAGCATTTT.